This T cell receptor (beta chain) was obtained from a study of graft-versus-host responses after intestinal transplantation. Looking at the study overall: Multivisceral, liver-intestinal, or isolated intestinal grafts went to recipients. Study-level findings and limits: Allografts of patients with graft-donor T cell macrochimerism showed high graft-versus-host to host-versus-graft clone ratios.

On this clone itself: Its antigen is unidentified.

Unmatched junction bases numbered 4, after V lost 0 bases and J lost 7 bases. This CDR3 region has 15 residues. The germline gives CDR1 SGHNT, CDR2 YYREEE (reference sequence). Measured with immunoSEQ multiplex PCR; TCRdb has only the in-frame clones, and not every one. The data show about 88,000 clones, more than 90% seen once. This TCR derives from a human donor who received an intestinal transplant. The specimen was unstimulated CD4+ T cells sorted from spleen or lymph node cells, collected before intestinal transplant. The chain joins TRBV5-4 to TRBJ2-1; 10 nucleotides match TRBD2. CDR3 nucleotide sequence: TGTGCCAGCAGCTTGGCAGCGGGAGGGCCTAATGAGCAGTTCTTC. Translation: CASSLAAGGPNEQFF.